The clone carrying this TCR beta chain was observed many times. Its cognate antigen is unknown. Library preparation (for TCRbeta) was performed with unique molecular identifiers. MiXCR, applied by TCRdb to the PCR reads, yields one record per CDR3 protein. This table holds around 450,000 distinct CDR3 sequences, about 10% found once. The sample is drawn from a study of T-cell reconstitution after alpha-beta-depleted transplantation in children. Points from the study as a whole: About two months after transplant, alpha-beta T cells reportedly came from several hundred expanded graft clones. High day-60 TCRbeta diversity in some patients came from surviving recipient T cells and thymic progenitors. Newly made T cells mostly supplied T-cell counts and diversity one year after transplant.

The germline V and J ends were trimmed by 2 bases and 6 bases, with 7 bases remaining between them. The CDR3 sequence is 13 residues long. Looked up from germline, CDR1 is MNHEY and CDR2 is SMNVEV (reference sequence). Here the sequenced sample was PBMCs, taken before TCRalphabeta/CD19-depleted stem cell transplant. This TCR derives from a child aged 2-15 years with inherited bone marrow failure, due to receive a stem cell transplant. V is TRBV27 and J is TRBJ2-2; D not resolved. CDR3 coding DNA: TGTGCCAGCAGTTTAAGCGAAGCCGGGGAGCTGTTTTTT. Translated: CASSLSEAGELFF.